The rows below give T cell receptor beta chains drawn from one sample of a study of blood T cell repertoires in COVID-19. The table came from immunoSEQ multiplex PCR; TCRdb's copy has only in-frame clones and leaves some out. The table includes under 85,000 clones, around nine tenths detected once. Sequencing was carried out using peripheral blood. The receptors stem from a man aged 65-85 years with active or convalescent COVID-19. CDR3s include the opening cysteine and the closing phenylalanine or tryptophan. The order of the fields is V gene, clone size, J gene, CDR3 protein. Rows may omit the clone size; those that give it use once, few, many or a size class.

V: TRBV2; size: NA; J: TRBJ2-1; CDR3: CASELAGASSSYNEQFF
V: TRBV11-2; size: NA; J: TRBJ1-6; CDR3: CASSLLGTGHSPLHF
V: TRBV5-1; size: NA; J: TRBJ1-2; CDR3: CASSWRTGGDFYYGYTF
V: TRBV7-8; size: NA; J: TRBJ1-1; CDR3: CASSSGTGGMNTEAFF
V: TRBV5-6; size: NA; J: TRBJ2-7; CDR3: CASSPGVRVVHEQYF
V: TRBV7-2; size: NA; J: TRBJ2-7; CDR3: CASSLVPGYEQYF
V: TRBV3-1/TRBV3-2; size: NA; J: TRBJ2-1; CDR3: CASSLLRGGQNEQFF
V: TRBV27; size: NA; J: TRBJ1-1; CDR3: CASLPSGGEIYTEAFF
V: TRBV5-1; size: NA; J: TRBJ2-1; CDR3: CASRVQGVLNEQFF
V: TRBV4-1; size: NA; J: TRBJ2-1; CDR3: CASSQEEGASNEQFF
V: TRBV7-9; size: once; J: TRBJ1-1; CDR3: CASSLRVDRGRAEAFF
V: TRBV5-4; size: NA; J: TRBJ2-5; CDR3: CASSFRGTSQETQYF
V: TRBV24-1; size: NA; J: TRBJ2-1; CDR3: CATSDAQNRFREQFF
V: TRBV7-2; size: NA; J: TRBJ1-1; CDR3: CASSLDRTVGAFF
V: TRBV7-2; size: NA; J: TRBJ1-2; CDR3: CASSHGGNSGYGYTF
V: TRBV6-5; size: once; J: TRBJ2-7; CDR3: CASKVGGGSSYEQYF
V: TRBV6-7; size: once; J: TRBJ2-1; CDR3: CASSYSFQGGHEQFF
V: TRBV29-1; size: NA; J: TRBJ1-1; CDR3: CSVTRTEAFF
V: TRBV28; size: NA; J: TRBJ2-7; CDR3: CASSFAGRGREQYF
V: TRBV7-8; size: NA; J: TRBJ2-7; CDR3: CASSLRDRFYEQYF
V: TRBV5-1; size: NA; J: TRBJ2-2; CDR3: CASSLAKEGLRTGELFF
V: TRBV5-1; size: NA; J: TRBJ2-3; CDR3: CASSLARDSGTDTQYF
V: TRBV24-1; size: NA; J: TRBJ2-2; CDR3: CATSARTLGRRELFF
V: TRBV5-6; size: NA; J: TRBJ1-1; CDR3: CASSFIGTMNTEAFF
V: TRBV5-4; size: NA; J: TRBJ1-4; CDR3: CASSTEGACDEKLFF
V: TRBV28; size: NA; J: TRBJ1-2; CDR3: CASNRNPRDRNYGYTF
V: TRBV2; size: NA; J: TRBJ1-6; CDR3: CASSDMSSYNSPLHF
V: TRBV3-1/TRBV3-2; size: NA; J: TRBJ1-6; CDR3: CASSHQTGGEPPLHF
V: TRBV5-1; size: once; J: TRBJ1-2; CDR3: CASSFTTGSYGYTF
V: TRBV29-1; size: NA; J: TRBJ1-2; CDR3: CSDHREVREYGYTF
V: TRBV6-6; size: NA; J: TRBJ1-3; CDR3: CASSLEGDRALAGNTIYF
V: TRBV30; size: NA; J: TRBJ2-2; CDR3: CAWRPGSGELFF
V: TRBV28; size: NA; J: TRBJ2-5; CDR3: CASTALGREETQYF
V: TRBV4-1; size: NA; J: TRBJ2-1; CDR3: CASSQDGGMQFF
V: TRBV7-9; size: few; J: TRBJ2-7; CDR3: CASSSPTSGTYEQYF
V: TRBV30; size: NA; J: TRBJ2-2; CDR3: CSGGENTGELFF
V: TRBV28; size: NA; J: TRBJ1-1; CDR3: CATAGYTEAFF
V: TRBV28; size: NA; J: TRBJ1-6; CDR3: CASTLGSENSPLHF
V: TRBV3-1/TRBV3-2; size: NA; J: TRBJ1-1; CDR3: CASSSQRQADPWNTEAFF
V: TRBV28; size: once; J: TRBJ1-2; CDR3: CASSSEEVMANYGYTF
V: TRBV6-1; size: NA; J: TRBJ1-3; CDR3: CASSEGPGAGNTIYF
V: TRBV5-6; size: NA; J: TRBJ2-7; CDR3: CASSFSQVSSYEQYF